Reported below is one TCR beta chain. This clonotype has just a few counts. Its antigen target is currently unknown. There are no base qualities to consult, and no much larger clone falls within one base. The library was prepared using 5' RACE. Sequencing used an Illumina HiSeq 2500. A second PCR of about 7 to 12 cycles was run with a J-beta primer mix and a sample-barcoded 5' primer. A unique molecular identifier was introduced onto each TCR beta cDNA molecule by a template-switch 5' adaptor carrying 12 random nucleotides. At least 3 million CDR3-containing paired-end reads were obtained from each sample. The Mint cDNA synthesis kit, primed by a TRBC-specific oligonucleotide, was used to synthesize first-strand cDNA from all RNA. After uracil-DNA glycosylase treatment, a first 18-cycle PCR used universal primers M1SS and BC2_uni_R on all cDNA. In the source study's methods: Normalization of each sample was performed by random selection of 1 million high-quality reads, each carrying a distinct molecular identifier. Reads sharing molecular identifiers were discarded rather than binned into consensus sequences. MiTCR, run with a Q25 quality threshold and the strictest error-elimination algorithm, handled CDR3 identification, clonotype clustering and error correction. A nonparametric unseen species model with Euler transformation was used to estimate a lower bound on total TCR beta diversity. Using fastp trimming at Q25 and MiXCR clonotype assembly, TCRdb reanalyzed the public sequencing data and kept in-frame beta chains. When rows share a CDR3 protein, they turn into one entry using the most common DNA and genes. The V and J calls shown here were made by TCRdb, not taken from the authors' results. The sample table records under 2,000,000 distinct CDR3 sequences; around 50% of these occur just once. The ten largest clones capture around 2.1% of the sample.

The donors were some 39 Caucasian individuals from Russia, aged roughly 6 to 100 years, who were systemically healthy. Each donor gave 9.5 to 10 milliliters of peripheral blood, drawn into EDTA-treated Vacutainer tubes. PBMCs were isolated by Ficoll-Paque density-gradient centrifugation, with at least 7 million obtained per sample. Trizol reagent was used to extract total RNA from PBMCs, with at least 6 micrograms per sample. Naive CD45RAhigh/CD27high T cell percentages were measured by flow cytometry on a PBMC aliquot from every donor. The data originate from a study of blood T cells in healthy people across ages (dated by TCRdb to about 2015). Regarding the study in general: In model experiments, template switching captured about one uniquely barcoded TCR beta cDNA molecule for every two T cells. Using deep sequencing normalized with unique cDNA molecular identifiers, the study measured how TCR beta repertoire diversity changes with age. The donors were divided into four age groups: young (average about 16 years), middle-aged (about 40), aged (about 60) and long-lived (approximately 74). To avoid experimental bias, donors of different ages were distributed randomly across sequencing lanes. Using the same blood draw, the study looked at two additional independent replicas of 1 million unique cDNA reads for two donors, one aged 18 to 30 and the other aged 80 or older.

The germline V gene encodes CDR1 SGHTA and CDR2 FQGNSA. The junction shows trimming of 3 bases on V and 3 bases on J, plus 8 bases between the germline ends. Including the terminal cysteine and phenylalanine, the CDR3 comprises 13 residues. This entry keeps only the CDR3 DNA: 39 bases, framed from base 1. The paper's findings and limits, for the study overall: The CMV infection status of donors was not known, potentially confounding age-related changes in expanded clonotypes. Estimates of total diversity based on one million sequenced T cells were considered lower bounds and underestimates. Observed TCR beta diversity correlated strongly with the percentage of naive T cells measured by flow cytometry. As age increased, observed TCR beta diversity per million T cells dropped in a roughly linear way, and a significant reduction was already evident by age around 41. Compared with the aged group, more naive CD4+ T cells, fewer expanded clones and increased TCR diversity were shown by the long-lived group, suggesting age selection. Bulk unsorted PBMC profiling prevented conclusive comparison of naive and antigen-experienced compartments.

Material: blood. The clonotype originates from a woman in her 40s in good health. This chain is built from TRBV7-2 and TRBJ1-2; D gene: possibly TRBD1, on 5 matching bases. The CDR3 protein: CASSFGADYGYTF. The sequenced DNA: TGTGCCAGCAGCTTCGGGGCAGACTATGGCTACACCTTC.